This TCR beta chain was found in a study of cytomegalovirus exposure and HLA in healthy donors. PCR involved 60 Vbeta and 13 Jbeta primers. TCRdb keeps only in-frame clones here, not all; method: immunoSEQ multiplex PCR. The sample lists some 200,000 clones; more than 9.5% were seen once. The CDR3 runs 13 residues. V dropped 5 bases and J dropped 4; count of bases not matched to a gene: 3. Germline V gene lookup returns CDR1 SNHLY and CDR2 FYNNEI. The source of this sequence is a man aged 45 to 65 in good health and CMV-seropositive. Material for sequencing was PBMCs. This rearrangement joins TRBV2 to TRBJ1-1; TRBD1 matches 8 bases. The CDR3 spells CASSTTGGTEAFF. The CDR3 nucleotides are TGTGCCAGCAGTACAACAGGGGGCACTGAAGCTTTCTTT.